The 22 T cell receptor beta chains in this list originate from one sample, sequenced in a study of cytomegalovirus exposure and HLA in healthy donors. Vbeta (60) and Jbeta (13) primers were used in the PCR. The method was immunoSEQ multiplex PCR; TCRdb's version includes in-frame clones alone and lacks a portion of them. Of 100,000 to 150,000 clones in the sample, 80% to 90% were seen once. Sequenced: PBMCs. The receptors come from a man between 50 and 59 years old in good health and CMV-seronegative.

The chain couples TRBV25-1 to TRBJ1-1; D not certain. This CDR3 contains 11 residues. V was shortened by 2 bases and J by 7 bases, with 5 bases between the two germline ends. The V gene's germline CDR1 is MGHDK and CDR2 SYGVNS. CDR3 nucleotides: TGTGCCAGCAGTGAACAGGTTGAAGCTTTCTTT. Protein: CASSEQVEAFF.

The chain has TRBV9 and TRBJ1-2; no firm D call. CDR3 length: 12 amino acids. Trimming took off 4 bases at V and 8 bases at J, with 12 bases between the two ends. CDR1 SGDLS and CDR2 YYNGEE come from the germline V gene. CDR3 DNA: TGTGCCAGCAGCCCCCTCGGTAACGGCTACACCTTC. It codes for CASSPLGNGYTF.

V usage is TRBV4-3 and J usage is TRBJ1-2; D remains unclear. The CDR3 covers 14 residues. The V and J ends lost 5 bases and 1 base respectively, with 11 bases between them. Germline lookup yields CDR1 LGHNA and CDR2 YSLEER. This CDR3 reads CASSSAVDNYGYTF. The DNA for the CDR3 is TGCGCCAGCAGCTCGGCGGTCGATAACTATGGCTACACCTTC.

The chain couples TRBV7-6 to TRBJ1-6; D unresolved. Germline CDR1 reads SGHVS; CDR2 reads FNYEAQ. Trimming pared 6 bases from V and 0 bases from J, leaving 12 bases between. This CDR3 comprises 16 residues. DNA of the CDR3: TGTGCCAGCAGAGCAACAGTAAGCTCCTATAATTCACCCCTCCACTTT. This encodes CASRATVSSYNSPLHF.

In DNA, the CDR3 is TGTGCCAGTAGTATCTCGGGGGGAAGAAGCTCCTATAATTCACCCCTCCACTTT. Residues: CASSISGGRSSYNSPLHF. This chain joins TRBV19 and TRBJ1-6; D may be TRBD1 (5 bases). V was trimmed by 3 bases and J by 0 bases, leaving 15 bases between them. The CDR3 runs to 18 residues. Germline CDR1 reads LNHDA; CDR2 reads SQIVND (reference sequence).

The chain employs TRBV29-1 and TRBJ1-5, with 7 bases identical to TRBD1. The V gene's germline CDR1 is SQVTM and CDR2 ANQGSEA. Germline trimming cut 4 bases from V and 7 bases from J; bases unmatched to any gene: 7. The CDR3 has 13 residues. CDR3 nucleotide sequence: TGCAGCGTTGGGGACAGCGTAGACCAGCCCCAGCATTTT. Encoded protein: CSVGDSVDQPQHF.

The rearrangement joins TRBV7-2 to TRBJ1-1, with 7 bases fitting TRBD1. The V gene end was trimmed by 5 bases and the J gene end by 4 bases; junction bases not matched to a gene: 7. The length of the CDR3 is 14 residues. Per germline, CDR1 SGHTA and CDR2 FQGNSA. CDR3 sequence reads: CASSRTGRGTEAFF. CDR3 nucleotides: TGTGCCAGCAGCCGGACAGGCCGGGGCACTGAAGCTTTCTTT.

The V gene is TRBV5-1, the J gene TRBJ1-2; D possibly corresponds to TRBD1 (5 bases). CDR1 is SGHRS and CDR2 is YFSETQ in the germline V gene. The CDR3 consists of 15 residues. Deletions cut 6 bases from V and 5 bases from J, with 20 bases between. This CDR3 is CASTPTPRGSYGYTF. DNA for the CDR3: TGCGCCAGCACCCCAACCCCCCGGGGGAGTTATGGCTACACCTTC.

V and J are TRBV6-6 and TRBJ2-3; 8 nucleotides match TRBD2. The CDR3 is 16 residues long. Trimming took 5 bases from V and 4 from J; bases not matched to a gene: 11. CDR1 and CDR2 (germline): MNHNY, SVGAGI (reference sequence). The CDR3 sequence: CASSRRGGAVPDTQYF. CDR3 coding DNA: TGTGCCAGCAGTCGCCGGGGGGGGGCCGTGCCAGATACGCAGTATTTT.

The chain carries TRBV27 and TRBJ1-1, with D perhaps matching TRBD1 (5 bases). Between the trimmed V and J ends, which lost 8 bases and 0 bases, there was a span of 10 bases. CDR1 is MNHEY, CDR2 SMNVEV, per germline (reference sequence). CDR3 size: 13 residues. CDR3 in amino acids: CASQRGLNTEAFF. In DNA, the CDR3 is TGTGCCAGCCAGCGGGGCCTGAACACTGAAGCTTTCTTT.

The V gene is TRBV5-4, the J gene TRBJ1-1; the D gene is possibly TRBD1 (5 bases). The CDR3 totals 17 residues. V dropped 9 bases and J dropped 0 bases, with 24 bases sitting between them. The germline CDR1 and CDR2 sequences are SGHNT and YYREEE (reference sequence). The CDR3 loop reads CATEGGKGPFMNTEAFF. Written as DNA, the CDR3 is TGTGCCACCGAAGGTGGAAAGGGGCCCTTTATGAACACTGAAGCTTTCTTT.

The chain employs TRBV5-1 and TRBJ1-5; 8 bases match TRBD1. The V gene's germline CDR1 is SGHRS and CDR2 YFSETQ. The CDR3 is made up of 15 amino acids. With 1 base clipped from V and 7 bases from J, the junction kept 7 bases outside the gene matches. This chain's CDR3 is CASSLRTGTGQPQHF. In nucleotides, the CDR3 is TGCGCCAGCAGCTTGCGGACAGGGACCGGCCAGCCCCAGCATTTT.

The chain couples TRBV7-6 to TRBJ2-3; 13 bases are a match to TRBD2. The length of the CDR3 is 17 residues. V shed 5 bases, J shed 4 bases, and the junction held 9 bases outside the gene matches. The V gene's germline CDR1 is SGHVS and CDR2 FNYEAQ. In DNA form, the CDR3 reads TGTGCCAGCAGCGTGGGGACTAGCGGGGTTCCCGCAGATACGCAGTATTTT. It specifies CASSVGTSGVPADTQYF.

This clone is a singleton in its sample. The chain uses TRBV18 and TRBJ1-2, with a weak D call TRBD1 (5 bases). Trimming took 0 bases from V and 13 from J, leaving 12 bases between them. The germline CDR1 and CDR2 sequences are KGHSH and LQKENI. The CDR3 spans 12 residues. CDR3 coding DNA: TGTGCCAGCTCACCACCCGTTGGACACTCCACCTTC. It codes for CASSPPVGHSTF.

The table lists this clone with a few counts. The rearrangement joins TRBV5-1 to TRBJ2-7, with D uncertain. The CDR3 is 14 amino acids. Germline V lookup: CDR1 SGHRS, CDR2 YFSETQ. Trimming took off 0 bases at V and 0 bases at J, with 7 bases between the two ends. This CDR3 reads CASSLVQASYEQYF. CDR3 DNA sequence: TGCGCCAGCAGCTTGGTCCAGGCCTCCTACGAGCAGTACTTC.

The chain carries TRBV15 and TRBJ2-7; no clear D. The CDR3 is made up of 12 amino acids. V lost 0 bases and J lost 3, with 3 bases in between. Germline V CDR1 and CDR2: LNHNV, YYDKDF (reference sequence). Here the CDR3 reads CATSRDNYEQYF. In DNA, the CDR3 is TGTGCCACCAGCAGAGATAACTACGAGCAGTACTTC.

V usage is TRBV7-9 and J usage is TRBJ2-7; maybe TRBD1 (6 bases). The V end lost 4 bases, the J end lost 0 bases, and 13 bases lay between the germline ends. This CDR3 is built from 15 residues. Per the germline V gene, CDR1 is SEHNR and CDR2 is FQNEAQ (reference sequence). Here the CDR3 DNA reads TGTGCCAGCAGCTCACCACAGGGTACCTCCTACGAGCAGTACTTC. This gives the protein CASSSPQGTSYEQYF.

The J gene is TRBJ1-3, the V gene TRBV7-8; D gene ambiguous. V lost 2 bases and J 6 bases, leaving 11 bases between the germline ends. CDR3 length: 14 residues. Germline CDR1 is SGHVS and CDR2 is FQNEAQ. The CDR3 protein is CASSLSPLLNTIYF. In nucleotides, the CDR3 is TGTGCCAGCAGCTTAAGCCCCCTGTTAAACACCATATATTTT.

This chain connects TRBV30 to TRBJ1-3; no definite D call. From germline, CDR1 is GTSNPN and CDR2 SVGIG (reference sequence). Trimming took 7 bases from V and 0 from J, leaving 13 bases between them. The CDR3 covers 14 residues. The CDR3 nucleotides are TGTGCCTCTATACGCAGAGGCTCTGGAAACACCATATATTTT. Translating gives CASIRRGSGNTIYF.

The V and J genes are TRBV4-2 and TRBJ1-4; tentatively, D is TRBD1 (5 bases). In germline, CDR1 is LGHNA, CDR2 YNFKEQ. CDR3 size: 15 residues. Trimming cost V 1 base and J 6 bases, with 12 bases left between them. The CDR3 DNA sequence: TGTGCCAGCAGCCAAGTGGGGGGAGAGGATGAAAAACTGTTTTTT. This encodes CASSQVGGEDEKLFF.

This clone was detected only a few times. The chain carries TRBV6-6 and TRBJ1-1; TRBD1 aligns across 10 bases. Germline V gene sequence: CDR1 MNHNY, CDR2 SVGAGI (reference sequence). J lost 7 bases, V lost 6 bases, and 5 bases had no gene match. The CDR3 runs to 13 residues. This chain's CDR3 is CASSSTGGFEAFF. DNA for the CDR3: TGTGCCAGCAGCTCGACAGGGGGCTTTGAAGCTTTCTTT.

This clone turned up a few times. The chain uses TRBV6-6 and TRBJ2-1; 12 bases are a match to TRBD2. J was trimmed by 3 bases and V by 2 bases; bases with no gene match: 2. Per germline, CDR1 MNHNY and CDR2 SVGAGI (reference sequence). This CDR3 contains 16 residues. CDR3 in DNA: TGTGCCAGCAGTTACCTACTAGCGGGGGGCTACAATGAGCAGTTCTTC. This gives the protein CASSYLLAGGYNEQFF.